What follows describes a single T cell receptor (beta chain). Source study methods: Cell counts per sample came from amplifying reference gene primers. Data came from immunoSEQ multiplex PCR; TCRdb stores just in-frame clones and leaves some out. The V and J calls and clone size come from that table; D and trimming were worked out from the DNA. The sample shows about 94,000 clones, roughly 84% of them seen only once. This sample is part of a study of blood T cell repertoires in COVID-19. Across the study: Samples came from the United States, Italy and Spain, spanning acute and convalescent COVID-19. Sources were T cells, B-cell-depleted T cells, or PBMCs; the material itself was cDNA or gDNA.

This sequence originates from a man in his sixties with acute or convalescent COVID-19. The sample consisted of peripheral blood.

The CDR3 DNA sequence: TGTGCCAGCAGCCCTATGAATCAGCCCCAGCATTTT. Translated, it gives CASSPMNQPQHF. This chain links TRBV12-3 or TRBV12-4 with TRBJ1-5; D remains unclear. The CDR3 totals 12 residues. V lost 6 bases, J lost 4 bases, and 7 bases lay in between.